Listed below are T cell receptor beta chains from one sample, sequenced in a study of T cell responses to AZD1222 COVID-19 vaccine. Profiling relied on immunoSEQ multiplex PCR, and the TCRdb table lists in-frame clones only, not all of them. This repertoire shows 100,000 to 120,000 clones, roughly 90% found once; its top ten account for about 2.6%. The specimen was peripheral blood, collected 28 days after the second AZD1222 dose. Source of these receptors: an adult who received the AZD1222 COVID-19 vaccine. Both conserved end residues are part of each CDR3. Fields, in order: V gene, clone size, D gene, J gene, CDR3 protein, CDR3 DNA. D genes are given only for firm matches. The size entry is marked missing in some rows and otherwise reads once, few, many or a size class.

v_gene: TRBV12-5
abundance: NA
d_gene: NA
j_gene: TRBJ1-6
CDR3aa: CASGLPQGPGPYNSPLHF
CDR3nt: TGTGCTAGTGGTTTACCTCAGGGGCCGGGCCCATATAATTCACCCCTCCACTTT

v_gene: TRBV7-8
abundance: once
d_gene: NA
j_gene: TRBJ2-7
CDR3aa: CASSPRQAGYEQYF
CDR3nt: TGTGCCAGCAGCCCCCGTCAGGCCGGCTACGAGCAGTACTTC

v_gene: TRBV18
abundance: NA
d_gene: TRBD2
j_gene: TRBJ2-7
CDR3aa: CASSQGLAGGPDREQYF
CDR3nt: TGTGCCAGCTCACAGGGACTAGCGGGGGGGCCTGATCGGGAGCAGTACTTC

v_gene: TRBV18
abundance: NA
d_gene: TRBD2
j_gene: TRBJ2-3
CDR3aa: CASSPRTSGGTDTQYF
CDR3nt: TGTGCCAGCTCACCGCGGACTAGCGGGGGAACAGATACGCAGTATTTT

v_gene: TRBV28
abundance: NA
d_gene: NA
j_gene: TRBJ1-3
CDR3aa: CASSLPLAGSGNTIYF
CDR3nt: TGTGCCAGCAGTTTGCCCCTAGCGGGTTCTGGAAACACCATATATTTT

v_gene: TRBV29-1
abundance: NA
d_gene: TRBD1
j_gene: TRBJ1-2
CDR3aa: CSVAGTEVYGYTF
CDR3nt: TGCAGCGTCGCCGGGACAGAGGTATATGGCTACACCTTC

v_gene: TRBV28
abundance: NA
d_gene: NA
j_gene: TRBJ1-1
CDR3aa: CASSDPVGTEAFF
CDR3nt: TGTGCCAGCAGTGATCCCGTTGGGACTGAAGCTTTCTTT

v_gene: TRBV12-5
abundance: NA
d_gene: NA
j_gene: TRBJ1-5
CDR3aa: CASAAGFSGDQPQHF
CDR3nt: TGTGCTAGTGCCGCAGGATTCTCCGGTGATCAGCCCCAGCATTTT

v_gene: TRBV29-1
abundance: NA
d_gene: TRBD1
j_gene: TRBJ1-2
CDR3aa: CSVPGTGGGYTF
CDR3nt: TGCAGCGTTCCAGGGACAGGGGGTGGCTACACCTTC

v_gene: TRBV5-1
abundance: few
d_gene: NA
j_gene: TRBJ2-2
CDR3aa: CASSLTGNTGELFF
CDR3nt: TGCGCCAGCAGCCTGACAGGGAACACCGGGGAGCTGTTTTTT

v_gene: TRBV5-6
abundance: NA
d_gene: NA
j_gene: TRBJ1-4
CDR3aa: CASSSQGPTNEKLFF
CDR3nt: TGTGCCAGCAGCTCCCAGGGTCCAACTAATGAAAAACTGTTTTTT